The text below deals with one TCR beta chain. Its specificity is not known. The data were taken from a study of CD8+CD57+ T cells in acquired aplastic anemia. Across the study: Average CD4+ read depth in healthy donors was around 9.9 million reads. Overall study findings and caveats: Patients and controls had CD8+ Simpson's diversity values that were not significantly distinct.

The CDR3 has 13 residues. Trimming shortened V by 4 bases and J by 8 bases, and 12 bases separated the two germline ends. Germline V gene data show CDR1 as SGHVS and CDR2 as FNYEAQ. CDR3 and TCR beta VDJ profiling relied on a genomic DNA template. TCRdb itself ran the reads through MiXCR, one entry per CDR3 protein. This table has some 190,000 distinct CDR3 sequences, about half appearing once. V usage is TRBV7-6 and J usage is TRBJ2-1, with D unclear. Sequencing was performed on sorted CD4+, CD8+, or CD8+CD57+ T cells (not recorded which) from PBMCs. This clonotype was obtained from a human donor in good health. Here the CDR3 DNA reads TGTGCCAGCAGCTCGTCGGATGTCTATGAGCAGTTCTTC. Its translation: CASSSSDVYEQFF.